This T cell receptor (beta chain) was obtained from a study of T cell changes during pregnancy in multiple sclerosis. The repertoire was sequenced with immunoSEQ multiplex PCR; TCRdb's copy has only in-frame clones and lacks some. The sample yields approximately 83,000 clones, 90% to 95% seen once. The CDR3 extends over 15 amino acids. V lost 0 bases, J lost 7 bases, and 13 bases lay in between. The germline V gene has CDR1 SGHDT and CDR2 YYEEEE. This clonotype originated in a female donor with multiple sclerosis, enrolled in a pregnancy study. The sample consisted of peripheral blood, taken in the third trimester of pregnancy. This chain links TRBV5-6 with TRBJ2-2, with D tentatively TRBD1 (5 bases). The CDR3 sequence is CASSLGDQGIGELFF. CDR3 sequence (DNA): TGTGCCAGCAGCTTGGGCGACCAGGGAATCGGGGAGCTGTTTTTT. Looking up the rest from reference TRBV5-6 and TRBJ2-2 gives the full variable domain: DAGVTQSPTHLIKTRGQQVTLRCSPKSGHDTVSWYQQALGQGPQFIFQYYEEEERQRGNFPDRFSGHQFPNYSSELNVNALLLGDSALYLCASSLGDQGIGELFFGEGSRLTVL.